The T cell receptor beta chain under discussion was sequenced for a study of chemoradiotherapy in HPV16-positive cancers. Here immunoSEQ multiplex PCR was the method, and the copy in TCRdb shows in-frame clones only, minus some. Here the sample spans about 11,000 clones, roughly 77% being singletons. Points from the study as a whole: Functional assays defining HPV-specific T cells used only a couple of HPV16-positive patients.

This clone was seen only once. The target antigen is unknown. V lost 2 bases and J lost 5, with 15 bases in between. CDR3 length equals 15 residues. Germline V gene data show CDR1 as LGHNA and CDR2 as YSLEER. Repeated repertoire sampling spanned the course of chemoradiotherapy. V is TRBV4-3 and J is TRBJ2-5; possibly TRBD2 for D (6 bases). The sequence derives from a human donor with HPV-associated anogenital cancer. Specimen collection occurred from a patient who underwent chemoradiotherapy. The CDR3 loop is CASSQTWGVGETQYF. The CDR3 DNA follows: TGCGCCAGCAGCCAAACTTGGGGGGTTGGGGAGACCCAGTACTTC.